A single sample is the source of the 30 T cell receptor beta chains below, sequenced in a study of T cell responses to AZD1222 COVID-19 vaccine. The protocol was immunoSEQ multiplex PCR, while the TCRdb copy is restricted to in-frame clones and leaves out a portion. The sample holds about 49,000 clones, 60% to 85% seen once. The sample consisted of peripheral blood, taken on day 0 of AZD1222 vaccination. The receptors were gathered from an adult in good health.

V and J are TRBV5-1 and TRBJ2-7; D unclear. V dropped 4 bases and J dropped 2 bases, with 16 bases sitting between them. Germline CDR1 reads SGHRS; CDR2 reads YFSETQ. The CDR3 spans 15 residues. The CDR3 DNA follows: TGCGCCAGCAGCCCCGGAGCTGGCAGTACCTACGAGCAGTACTTC. It specifies CASSPGAGSTYEQYF.

This rearrangement joins TRBV7-9 to TRBJ1-2, with no clear D. The CDR3 contains 11 residues. Germline V gene sequence: CDR1 SEHNR, CDR2 FQNEAQ (reference sequence). The V and J ends lost 4 bases and 5 bases respectively, with 5 bases between them. The CDR3 bases are TGTGCCAGCAGCTCGTATTATGGCTACACCTTC. It translates to CASSSYYGYTF.

This clone appeared a single time. The V gene is TRBV2, the J gene TRBJ1-1; D is unresolved. CDR3 length: 12 amino acids. V lost 7 bases, J lost 1 base, and 7 bases lay in between. Germline assignment: CDR1 SNHLY and CDR2 FYNNEI. This chain's CDR3 is CASTYRNTEAFF. Here the CDR3 DNA reads TGTGCCAGCACCTACAGGAACACTGAAGCTTTCTTT. Supplemented by reference TRBV2 and TRBJ1-1, the full variable domain reads EPEVTQTPSHQVTQMGQEVILRCVPISNHLYFYWYRQILGQKVEFLVSFYNNEISEKSEIFDDQFSVERPDGSNFTLKIRSTKLEDSAMYFCASTYRNTEAFFGQGTRLTVV.

In this sample, this clone turned up a few times. In nucleotides, the CDR3 is TGTGCCAGTAGTGTCACAGGCCTCTCTGGAAACACCATATATTTT. This codes for CASSVTGLSGNTIYF. The chain employs TRBV19 and TRBJ1-3, with a possible D match to TRBD1 (5 bases). Germline values: CDR1 LNHDA, CDR2 SQIVND (reference sequence). Between the trimmed V and J ends, which lost 5 bases and 0 bases, there was a span of 11 bases. The CDR3 contains 15 residues.

This clone ranks as medium-sized (0.01 to 0.1%). The CDR3 protein is CASSPPRHLAKNIQYF. CDR3 nucleotides: TGTGCCAGCAGCCCCCCACGACACCTAGCCAAAAACATTCAGTACTTC. The chain combines TRBV5-6 with TRBJ2-4; no firm D call. With 4 bases removed from V and 0 bases from J, the gap between germline ends came to 14 bases. The germline V gene encodes CDR1 SGHDT and CDR2 YYEEEE. The CDR3 has 16 amino acids.

The chain is built from TRBV6-1 and TRBJ2-7, with D tentatively TRBD2 (5 bases). Germline V CDR1 and CDR2: MNHNS, SASEGT. The CDR3 is 13 residues long. The germline V and J ends were trimmed by 3 bases and 3 bases, with 9 bases remaining between them. The CDR3 DNA follows: TGTGCCAGCAGTGATGGAGGCGGCTACGAGCAGTACTTC. Encoded protein: CASSDGGGYEQYF.

This clone has more than one count but fewer than ten. This chain connects TRBV4-1 to TRBJ1-1, with 7 bases lining up with TRBD1. Germline CDR1 MGHRA, CDR2 YSYEKL. With V trimmed by 1 base and J by 5 bases, 7 bases remained unmatched. This CDR3 is 15 amino acids long. CDR3 DNA sequence: TGCGCCAGCAGCCAAGTGTCAGGGGGTGGAACTGAAGCTTTCTTT. As protein: CASSQVSGGGTEAFF.

J is TRBJ1-2 and V is TRBV6-5, with D unresolved. V was trimmed by 5 bases and J by 3 bases, leaving 10 bases between them. Germline V gene lookup returns CDR1 MNHEY and CDR2 SVGAGI. The CDR3 is 13 amino acids. In DNA, the CDR3 is TGTGCCAGCAGTCAATTACAGCACTATGGCTACACCTTC. This gives the protein CASSQLQHYGYTF.

The V and J genes are TRBV19 and TRBJ1-4; no definite D call. The CDR3 sequence is 15 residues long. V lost 0 bases and J lost 8, with 13 bases in between. The germline CDR1 and CDR2 sequences are LNHDA and SQIVND (reference sequence). This chain's CDR3 is CASSIDKMGKEKLFF. In DNA, the CDR3 is TGTGCCAGTAGTATAGATAAAATGGGGAAAGAAAAACTGTTTTTT.

The chain employs TRBV11-3 and TRBJ2-6; D remains ambiguous. The CDR3 consists of 17 residues. V was shortened by 0 bases and J by 0 bases, with 9 bases between the two germline ends. Germline V gene lookup returns CDR1 SGHNT and CDR2 YENEEA. CDR3 sequence: CASSLDGTNSGANVLTF. In DNA form, the CDR3 reads TGTGCCAGCAGCTTAGACGGCACAAACTCTGGGGCCAACGTCCTGACTTTC.

CDR3 sequence: CSAFWTGNEAFF. The CDR3 DNA sequence: TGCAGCGCCTTCTGGACAGGGAATGAAGCTTTCTTT. The J gene is TRBJ1-1, the V gene TRBV29-1, with TRBD1 identical over 8 bases. Germline V gives CDR1 SQVTM, CDR2 ANQGSEA. This CDR3 is built from 12 residues. V lost 7 bases to trimming and J lost 7 bases; unmatched junction nucleotides: 8.

The chain employs TRBV28 and TRBJ2-3; 12 bases match TRBD1. The germline CDR1 and CDR2 sequences are MDHEN and SYDVKM. This CDR3 has 16 residues. J lost 3 bases, V lost 6 bases, and 7 bases had no gene match. CDR3 residues: CASSPGTGGWTDTQYF. CDR3 DNA sequence: TGTGCCAGCAGCCCAGGGACAGGGGGCTGGACAGATACGCAGTATTTT.

The chain has TRBV28 and TRBJ1-2, with a tentative D call TRBD1 (6 bases). In germline, CDR1 is MDHEN, CDR2 SYDVKM. Trimming removed 2 bases at V and 6 bases at J, with 13 bases between. This CDR3 comprises 14 residues. CDR3 nucleotide sequence: TGTGCCAGCAGTTTAAGGGGGGCAGGGGATGGCTACACCTTC. This gives the protein CASSLRGAGDGYTF.

The rearrangement links TRBV6-1 to TRBJ2-1; the match to TRBD2 covers 7 bases. The germline CDR1 and CDR2 sequences are MNHNS and SASEGT. CDR3 length: 15 amino acids. V lost 0 bases to trimming and J lost 16 bases; unmatched junction nucleotides: 15. The CDR3 coding sequence is TGTGCCAGCAGTGAAGCATCTAGCGGCCTATTTTCATATTTCTTC. It encodes CASSEASSGLFSYFF.

J is TRBJ1-1 and V is TRBV3-1 (or the pseudogene TRBV3-2), with D perhaps matching TRBD1 (5 bases). Germline CDR1 reads LGHDT; CDR2 reads YNNKEL (reference sequence). V was pared by 3 bases and J by 11 bases, with 13 bases between. The CDR3 has 12 residues. The CDR3 DNA sequence: TGTGCCAGCAGCCATGACAGAGTCGGGGCTTTCTTT. It specifies CASSHDRVGAFF.

The CDR3 loop reads CASRSQGDTEAFF. The DNA for the CDR3 is TGTGCCAGCAGATCCCAGGGAGACACTGAAGCTTTCTTT. J is TRBJ1-1 and V is TRBV7-2; weak D call: TRBD1 (5 bases). This CDR3 contains 13 residues. The germline V gene has CDR1 SGHTA and CDR2 FQGNSA. The V gene lost 6 bases and the J gene lost 3 bases, with 11 bases spanning the gap.

The chain uses TRBV29-1 and TRBJ1-1; D not resolved. Per the germline V gene, CDR1 is SQVTM and CDR2 is ANQGSEA. The CDR3 sequence is 11 residues long. V was cut by 6 bases and J by 1 base, with 6 bases left in between. DNA for the CDR3: TGCAGCGTGACTCAGAACACTGAAGCTTTCTTT. This sequence encodes CSVTQNTEAFF.

This chain connects TRBV4-2 to TRBJ2-6; possibly TRBD2 for D (5 bases). Trimming shortened V by 3 bases and J by 3 bases, and 12 bases separated the two germline ends. The CDR3 consists of 16 residues. Germline CDR1 and CDR2: LGHNA and YNFKEQ. This CDR3 reads CASSQVGESGANVLTF. CDR3 DNA: TGTGCCAGCAGCCAGGTGGGAGAAAGTGGGGCCAACGTCCTGACTTTC.

The gene calls are TRBV5-4 and TRBJ2-5; possibly TRBD2 for D (5 bases). From germline, CDR1 is SGHNT and CDR2 YYREEE (reference sequence). The CDR3 is made up of 14 amino acids. Trimming took 4 bases from V and 5 from J, leaving 15 bases between them. In DNA, the CDR3 is TGTGCCAGCAGCGGACCCGGGGTTAGGGAGACCCAGTACTTC. It specifies CASSGPGVRETQYF.

The gene calls are TRBV3-1 (or the pseudogene TRBV3-2) and TRBJ1-4; 9 bases agree with TRBD1. Germline V gives CDR1 LGHDT, CDR2 YNNKEL (reference sequence). The CDR3 contains 16 residues. After removal of 4 bases from V and 7 bases from J, the junction contained 10 bases not matched to a gene. The CDR3: CASSPYRGQGVEKLFF. Written as DNA, the CDR3 is TGTGCCAGCAGCCCTTATCGGGGACAGGGAGTTGAAAAACTGTTTTTT.

The V call is TRBV12-3 or TRBV12-4, the J call TRBJ1-1; D unresolved. The CDR3 is 12 residues long. Trimming shortened V by 1 base and J by 7 bases, and 7 bases separated the two germline ends. CDR3 sequence (DNA): TGTGCCAGCAGTTTAGGGCAACTTGAAGCTTTCTTT. Residues: CASSLGQLEAFF.

This clone was picked up a small number of times. CDR3 residues: CATSREWGGLNTEAFF. CDR3 sequence (DNA): TGTGCCACCAGCAGAGAATGGGGGGGATTGAACACTGAAGCTTTCTTT. The chain links TRBV15 to TRBJ1-1; TRBD1 is a possible D gene (5 bases). V gave up 0 bases and J gave up 0 bases, with 11 bases separating them. Germline-derived CDR1 and CDR2 are LNHNV and YYDKDF (reference sequence). CDR3 length: 16 amino acids. Full variable domain (outside the CDR3, taken from reference TRBV15 and TRBJ1-1): DAMVIQNPRYQVTQFGKPVTLSCSQTLNHNVMYWYQQKSSQAPKLLFHYYDKDFNNEADTPDNFQSRRPNTSFCFLDIRSPGLGDTAMYLCATSREWGGLNTEAFFGQGTRLTVV.

Of note for this clone: Germline and junction disagree at one end, which may indicate a read error. This rearrangement joins TRBV5-4 to TRBJ2-5, with TRBD2 matching over 16 bases. The V gene's germline CDR1 is SGHNT and CDR2 YYREEE (reference sequence). The CDR3 runs 16 residues. CDR3 nucleotides: TGTGCCAGCAGCGCGGGACTAGCGGGGGGGCAAGGGACCCAGTACTTC. Its protein is CASSAGLAGGQGTQYF.

V gene TRBV5-6 combines with J gene TRBJ1-6; 9 positions match TRBD1. The junction had 7 bases not matched to a gene; V was cut back by 4 bases and J by 8 bases. The CDR3 consists of 15 residues. The V gene's germline CDR1 is SGHDT and CDR2 YYEEEE. As DNA, the CDR3 is TGTGCCAGCAGCGTCACACAGGGGGCGCATTCACCCCTCCACTTT. Protein product: CASSVTQGAHSPLHF.

The rearrangement links TRBV5-1 to TRBJ1-2; a weak D match, TRBD1 (5 bases). The CDR3 covers 13 residues. The ends were cut back, 7 bases at V and 8 bases at J, with 18 bases in the middle. CDR1 SGHRS and CDR2 YFSETQ come from the germline V gene. CDR3 nucleotide sequence: TGCGCCAGCGCCAATCAGGGTCCCGGCGGCTACACCTTC. It translates to CASANQGPGGYTF.

V gene TRBV6-5 combines with J gene TRBJ2-2; 9 nucleotides line up with TRBD1. Germline V gene sequence: CDR1 MNHEY, CDR2 SVGAGI. V shed 7 bases and J 6 bases; nucleotides not matched to a gene: 9. The CDR3 has 15 residues. In DNA, the CDR3 is TGTGCCAGCAAATTGACAGGGGGAGGCCCCGGGGAGCTGTTTTTT. Protein product: CASKLTGGGPGELFF.

This rearrangement joins TRBV27 to TRBJ2-7; 10 nucleotides agree with TRBD1. This CDR3 has 22 amino acids. Germline V gene lookup returns CDR1 MNHEY and CDR2 SMNVEV (reference sequence). With V trimmed by 2 bases and J by 4 bases, 26 bases remained unmatched. The CDR3 is CASSLVLCVSYDRDRGFYEQYF. The CDR3 DNA is TGTGCCAGCAGTTTAGTCCTTTGTGTTTCTTATGATCGGGACAGGGGATTTTACGAGCAGTACTTC.

The chain uses TRBV5-8 and TRBJ1-4; 10 nucleotides agree with TRBD1. The V gene's germline CDR1 is SGHTS and CDR2 YDEGEE. The CDR3 runs 15 residues. Trimming cost V 4 bases and J 8 bases; bases outside gene matches: 8. The CDR3 DNA sequence: TGTGCCAGCAGCATATGGGACAGGGGAGGAGAAAAACTGTTTTTT. Translating it yields CASSIWDRGGEKLFF. The full variable domain, completed using reference TRBV5-8 and TRBJ1-4, is EAGVTQSPTHLIKTRGQQATLRCSPISGHTSVYWYQQALGLGLQFLLWYDEGEERNRGNFPPRFSGRQFPNYSSELNVNALELEDSALYLCASSIWDRGGEKLFFGSGTQLSVL.

V usage is TRBV28 and J usage is TRBJ2-7; 7 bases match TRBD2. This CDR3 is 15 amino acids long. Germline CDR1 is MDHEN and CDR2 is SYDVKM. Trimming removed 5 bases from V and 4 bases from J; junction bases left unmatched: 11. CDR3 residues: CASSTASGLGYEQYF. The CDR3 nucleotides read TGTGCCAGCAGTACCGCTAGCGGATTGGGGTACGAGCAGTACTTC.

This clone turned up a few times. The V gene is TRBV7-2, the J gene TRBJ2-7, with a tentative D call TRBD1 (5 bases). CDR1 is SGHTA and CDR2 is FQGNSA in the germline V gene. This CDR3 has 14 residues. The V and J ends lost 4 bases and 2 bases respectively, with 12 bases between them. The CDR3 loop is CASSSQTAAYEQYF. The CDR3 DNA sequence: TGTGCCAGCAGCTCGCAGACAGCTGCCTACGAGCAGTACTTC.